This entry features one TCR beta chain sequence. This specimen comes from a study of cytomegalovirus exposure and HLA in healthy donors. The study ran its PCR with 60 Vbeta and 13 Jbeta primers. TCRdb's table, derived via immunoSEQ multiplex PCR, lists solely in-frame clones and lacks some. Listed are fewer than 50,000 clones; more than 8% falls within the top ten. V lost 3 bases to trimming and J lost 9 bases; unmatched junction nucleotides: 8. This CDR3 has 14 residues. Germline CDR1 reads SGHRS; CDR2 reads YFSETQ. The V call is TRBV5-1, the J call TRBJ2-1, with 8 nucleotides matching TRBD1. The sequencing input was PBMCs. This sequence originates from a male donor in good health and CMV-seronegative. CDR3 amino acids: CASSSLITGGEQFF. Written as DNA, the CDR3 is TGCGCCAGCAGCTCCTTGATCACAGGGGGTGAGCAGTTCTTC.